Only a few counts were recorded for the clone carrying this T cell receptor (beta chain). No antigen is known for it. TCRdb keeps only in-frame clones here, not all; method: immunoSEQ multiplex PCR. This table has roughly 93,000 clones, 84% appearing once. CDR1 is MGHRA and CDR2 is YSYEKL in the germline V gene. The CDR3 consists of 16 residues. Trimming removed 0 bases from V and 9 bases from J; junction bases left unmatched: 7. The data were obtained in a study of OX40 agonist ivuxolimab in advanced cancers. Study-wide context: Subjects had a mean age of about 65 years, with a range of 23 to 79; approximately 83% were male. Study results and limitations: The study did not work out the antigen specificity of the expanded peripheral T cells.

The source of this sequence is an adult with an advanced solid tumor such as melanoma, head and neck, liver or kidney cancer. V gene TRBV4-1 combines with J gene TRBJ2-1; 11 bases match TRBD2. Sequences were derived from CD4+ or CD8+ T cells sorted from blood, sampled in a trial of the OX40 agonist ivuxolimab. For the CDR3, the DNA is TGCGCCAGCAGCCAAGATAATAGCGGGAGGGCCTTTGAGCAGTTCTTC. Translating gives CASSQDNSGRAFEQFF.